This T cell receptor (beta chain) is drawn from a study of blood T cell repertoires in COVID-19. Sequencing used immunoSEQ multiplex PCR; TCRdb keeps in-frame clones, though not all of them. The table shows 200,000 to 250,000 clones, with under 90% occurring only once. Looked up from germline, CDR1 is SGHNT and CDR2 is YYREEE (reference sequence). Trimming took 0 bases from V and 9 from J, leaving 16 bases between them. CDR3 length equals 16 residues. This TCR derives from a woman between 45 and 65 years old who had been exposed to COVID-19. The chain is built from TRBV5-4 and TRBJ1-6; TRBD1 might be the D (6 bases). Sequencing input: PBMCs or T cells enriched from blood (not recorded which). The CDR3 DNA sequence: TGTGCCAGCAGCTTGGGGGGGCAGGGAAGTTTTTCACCCCTCCACTTT. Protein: CASSLGGQGSFSPLHF.